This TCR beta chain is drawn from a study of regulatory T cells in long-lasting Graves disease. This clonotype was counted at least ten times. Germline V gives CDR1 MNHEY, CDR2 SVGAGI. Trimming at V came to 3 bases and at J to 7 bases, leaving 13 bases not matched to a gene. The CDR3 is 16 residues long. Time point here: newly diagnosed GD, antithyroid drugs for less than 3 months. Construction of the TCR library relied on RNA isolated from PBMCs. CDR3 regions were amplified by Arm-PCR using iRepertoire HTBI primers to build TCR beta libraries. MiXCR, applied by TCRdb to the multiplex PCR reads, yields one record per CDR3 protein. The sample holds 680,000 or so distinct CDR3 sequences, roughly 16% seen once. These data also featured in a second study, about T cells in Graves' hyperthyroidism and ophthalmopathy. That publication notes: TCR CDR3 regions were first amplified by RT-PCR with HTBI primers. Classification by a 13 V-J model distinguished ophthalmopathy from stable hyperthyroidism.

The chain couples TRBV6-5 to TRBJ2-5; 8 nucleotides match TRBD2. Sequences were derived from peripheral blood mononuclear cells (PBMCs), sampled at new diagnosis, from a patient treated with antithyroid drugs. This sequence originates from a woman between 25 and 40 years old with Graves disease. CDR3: CASSYQSAGGDGTQYF. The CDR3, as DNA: TGTGCCAGCAGTTATCAGTCCGCGGGAGGAGACGGGACCCAGTACTTC.